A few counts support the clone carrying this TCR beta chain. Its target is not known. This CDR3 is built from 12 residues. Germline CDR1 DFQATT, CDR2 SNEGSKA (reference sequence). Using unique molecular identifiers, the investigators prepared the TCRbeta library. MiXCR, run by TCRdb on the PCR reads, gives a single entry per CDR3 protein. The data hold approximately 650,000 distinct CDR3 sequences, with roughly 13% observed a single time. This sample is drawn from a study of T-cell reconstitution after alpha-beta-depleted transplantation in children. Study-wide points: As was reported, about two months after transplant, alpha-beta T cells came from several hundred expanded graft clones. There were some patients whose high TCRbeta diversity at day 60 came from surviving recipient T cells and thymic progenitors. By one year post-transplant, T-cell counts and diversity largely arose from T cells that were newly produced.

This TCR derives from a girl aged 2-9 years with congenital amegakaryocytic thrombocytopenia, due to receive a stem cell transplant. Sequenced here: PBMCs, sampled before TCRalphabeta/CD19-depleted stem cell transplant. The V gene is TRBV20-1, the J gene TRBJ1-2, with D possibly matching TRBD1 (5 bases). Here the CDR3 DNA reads TGCAGGGGGACGGCCACTGGCTATGGCTACACCTTC. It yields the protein CRGTATGYGYTF.